A single sample gave rise to the 22 T cell receptor beta chains below, sequenced in a study of T-cell memory formation after mild COVID-19. MiXCR, applied by TCRdb to the 5' RACE reads, yields one record per CDR3 protein. The table lists about 210,000 distinct CDR3 sequences, roughly 10% of them singletons. The specimen sequenced was PBMCs or a T cell subset sorted from them (not recorded which). Receptors were obtained from a man between 18 and 35 years old who had mild COVID-19 (a few samples of this study predate the infection). Cell type and time point are not known.

The chain uses TRBV6-5 and TRBJ1-2; 10 positions agree with TRBD1. Per the germline V gene, CDR1 is MNHEY and CDR2 is SVGAGI. The CDR3 is 13 amino acids. Trimming at V came to 6 bases and at J to 7 bases, leaving 5 bases not matched to a gene. The CDR3 spells CASRVDRGLGYTF. CDR3 in DNA: TGTGCCAGCAGAGTTGACAGGGGGCTTGGCTACACCTTC.

This clonotype was seen only a few times. V usage is TRBV20-1 and J usage is TRBJ2-1; 7 nucleotides agree with TRBD1. The CDR3 loop spans 15 amino acids. Germline values: CDR1 DFQATT, CDR2 SNEGSKA (reference sequence). V was clipped by 5 bases and J by 5 bases; unmatched bases: 12. DNA for the CDR3: TGCAGTGCTGCGATTTGGAGGACAGGAGACAATGAGCAGTTCTTC. This codes for CSAAIWRTGDNEQFF.

This clonotype was counted between two and nine times. The J gene is TRBJ1-5, the V gene TRBV2; TRBD1 might be the D (6 bases). The CDR3 has 14 amino acids. Trimming took 7 bases from V and 1 from J, leaving 11 bases between them. CDR1 and CDR2 (germline): SNHLY, FYNNEI. The CDR3 DNA is TGTGCCAGCAAACAGGGTCGCAGCAATCAGCCCCAGCATTTT. Translation gives CASKQGRSNQPQHF.

The rearrangement links TRBV5-1 to TRBJ1-6, with D hard to call. Germline V gives CDR1 SGHRS, CDR2 YFSETQ. Trimming took off 3 bases at V and 7 bases at J, with 11 bases between the two ends. The CDR3 consists of 14 residues. CDR3 in DNA: TGCGCCAGCAGCTCGGGCGTTTTGAATTCACCCCTCCACTTT. It yields the protein CASSSGVLNSPLHF.

This clonotype showed up many times. The chain uses TRBV5-1 and TRBJ2-1; the D gene is possibly TRBD2 (6 bases). Trimming removed 0 bases from V and 6 bases from J, with 13 bases in between. Germline V gene data show CDR1 as SGHRS and CDR2 as YFSETQ. The CDR3 has 15 amino acids. CDR3 sequence (DNA): TGCGCCAGCAGCTTGGGGCTAGCGAAGTCCAATGAGCAGTTCTTC. This encodes CASSLGLAKSNEQFF. Supplemented by reference TRBV5-1 and TRBJ2-1, the full variable domain reads KAGVTQTPRYLIKTRGQQVTLSCSPISGHRSVSWYQQTPGQGLQFLFEYFSETQRNKGNFPGRFSGRQFSNSRSEMNVSTLELGDSALYLCASSLGLAKSNEQFFGPGTRLTVL.

The rearrangement joins TRBV5-6 to TRBJ2-3; tentative D call: TRBD1 (5 bases). Germline V gene sequence: CDR1 SGHDT, CDR2 YYEEEE. This CDR3 has 14 residues. Trimming pared 1 base from V and 4 bases from J, leaving 10 bases between. CDR3 bases: TGTGCCAGCAGCTTGAGACAGCCGCCAGATACGCAGTATTTT. Amino acids: CASSLRQPPDTQYF.

The V and J genes are TRBV5-1 and TRBJ2-1; weak D call: TRBD1 (5 bases). Per the germline V gene, CDR1 is SGHRS and CDR2 is YFSETQ. The CDR3 length is 13 residues. Trimming stripped 0 bases from V and 7 bases from J, with 8 bases between. CDR3 in amino acids: CASSLGGTNEQFF. The CDR3 nucleotides are TGCGCCAGCAGCTTGGGGGGCACGAATGAGCAGTTCTTC.

This clonotype occurred a few times. The V gene is TRBV18, the J gene TRBJ2-5; D is undetermined. V was clipped by 6 bases and J by 0 bases, with 8 bases between them. The CDR3 is 13 residues long. CDR1 is KGHSH, CDR2 LQKENI, per germline. CDR3 nucleotides: TGTGCCAGCTCCCCCTTTAACCAAGAGACCCAGTACTTC. Its translation is CASSPFNQETQYF.

CDR3 bases: TGTGCCAGCAGCTTAAACATGAACACCGGGGAGCTGTTTTTT. Translation gives CASSLNMNTGELFF. The chain recombines TRBV7-3 with TRBJ2-2, with D uncertain. Between the trimmed V and J ends, which lost 1 base and 1 base, there was a span of 4 bases. The CDR3 has 14 amino acids. Germline V gives CDR1 SGHTA, CDR2 FQGTGA. Complete variable domain (other parts from reference TRBV7-3 and TRBJ2-2): GAGVSQTPSNKVTEKGKYVELRCDPISGHTALYWYRQSLGQGPEFLIYFQGTGAADDSGLPNDRFFAVRPEGSVSTLKIQRTERGDSAVYLCASSLNMNTGELFFGEGSRLTVL.

This clonotype was picked up many times. The chain combines TRBV21-1 with TRBJ2-7; the table's TRBD1 call for D was not verified on the DNA. TRBV21-1 constitutes a pseudogene. CDR3 length equals 16 residues. The CDR3 DNA is TGTGCCAGCAGCAAAGGTTGGAGGGACAGGGGGCAAGAGCAGTACGTC. This sequence encodes CASSKGWRDRGQEQYV.

A few counts support this clonotype. This chain's CDR3 is CASSYTGTSSNQPQHF. The CDR3 coding sequence is TGTGCCAGCAGTTATACCGGGACCAGTAGCAATCAGCCCCAGCATTTT. The chain recombines TRBV6-2 or TRBV6-3 with TRBJ1-5; D may be TRBD1 (5 bases). Germline V lookup: CDR1 MNHEY, CDR2 SVGEGT. Trimming shortened V by 3 bases and J by 0 bases, and 12 bases separated the two germline ends. The CDR3 is 16 residues long.

This clonotype turned up a few times. The chain combines TRBV10-3 with TRBJ2-3, with TRBD1 identical over 7 bases. The V gene's germline CDR1 is ENHRY and CDR2 SYGVKD. Trimming removed 8 bases from V and 1 base from J; junction bases left unmatched: 3. This CDR3 spans 13 amino acids. This chain's CDR3 is CAIGQAGTDTQYF. CDR3 coding DNA: TGTGCCATCGGACAGGCGGGCACAGATACGCAGTATTTT.

This clonotype was picked up many times. The chain carries TRBV5-1 and TRBJ2-1; D remains ambiguous. The germline gives CDR1 SGHRS, CDR2 YFSETQ. This CDR3 spans 12 amino acids. Trimming took 2 bases from V and 9 from J, leaving 9 bases between them. CDR3 in DNA: TGCGCCAGCAGCTTCGACAAGGGTGAGCAGTTCTTC. It specifies CASSFDKGEQFF.

The gene calls are TRBV5-1 and TRBJ2-7; the match to TRBD1 covers 10 bases. J was trimmed by 7 bases and V by 4 bases; bases with no gene match: 8. This CDR3 has 14 residues. The V gene's germline CDR1 is SGHRS and CDR2 YFSETQ. CDR3 in DNA: TGCGCCAGCAGCCCCGGGACAGGGGAGGGGGAGCAGTACTTC. Protein product: CASSPGTGEGEQYF.

The chain has TRBV6-1 and TRBJ1-1; TRBD1 aligns across 8 bases. Trimming at V came to 0 bases and at J to 5 bases, leaving 5 bases not matched to a gene. Germline V gene lookup returns CDR1 MNHNS and CDR2 SASEGT. The CDR3 is made up of 15 amino acids. The CDR3 here is CASSEAVNRGTEAFF. For the CDR3, the DNA is TGTGCCAGCAGTGAAGCGGTAAACAGGGGGACTGAAGCTTTCTTT.

There are a few counts of this clonotype. The V gene is TRBV5-1, the J gene TRBJ1-4; D gene unclear. Germline lookup yields CDR1 SGHRS and CDR2 YFSETQ. The V and J ends lost 7 bases and 4 bases respectively, with 8 bases between them. The CDR3 runs to 12 residues. CDR3 DNA: TGCGCCAGCCGGCCAAATAATGAAAAACTGTTTTTT. It is translated as CASRPNNEKLFF.

The table lists this clonotype with a count of one. This rearrangement joins TRBV10-3 to TRBJ1-5; TRBD1 aligns across 11 bases. The germline V gene encodes CDR1 ENHRY and CDR2 SYGVKD. There are 15 residues in the CDR3. V lost 5 bases and J lost 4; bases outside the gene matches: 4. CDR3 sequence: CAISPGQGDNQPQHF. In DNA form, the CDR3 reads TGTGCCATCAGTCCGGGACAGGGGGATAATCAGCCCCAGCATTTT.

This clonotype was counted only a few times. This chain uses TRBV7-2 with TRBJ2-2, with D possibly TRBD2 on 7 matching bases. This CDR3 is built from 15 residues. The ends were cut back, 2 bases at V and 1 base at J, with 8 bases in the middle. Per the germline V gene, CDR1 is SGHTA and CDR2 is FQGNSA. The DNA for the CDR3 is TGTGCCAGCAGCTTAAGGGGGGGGAACACCGGGGAGCTGTTTTTT. Translated, it gives CASSLRGGNTGELFF.

This clonotype was seen only a few times. The J gene is TRBJ2-5, the V gene TRBV5-6; D not certain. The germline V gene encodes CDR1 SGHDT and CDR2 YYEEEE. V dropped 2 bases and J dropped 0 bases, with 5 bases sitting between them. This CDR3 comprises 13 residues. Written as DNA, the CDR3 is TGTGCCAGCAGCTTCTCTAACCAAGAGACCCAGTACTTC. The encoded protein is CASSFSNQETQYF.

A few counts support this clonotype. The V and J genes are TRBV20-1 and TRBJ2-2; D is possibly TRBD2 (6 bases). The CDR3 has 14 amino acids. V lost 2 bases and J lost 3, with 10 bases in between. CDR1 and CDR2 from the germline V gene are DFQATT and SNEGSKA (reference sequence). Here the CDR3 reads CSARRDFDTGELFF. CDR3 coding DNA: TGCAGTGCTAGAAGGGACTTTGACACCGGGGAGCTGTTTTTT.

This clonotype was observed a handful of times. The rearrangement links TRBV4-1 to TRBJ2-3; 9 positions match TRBD2. CDR1 MGHRA and CDR2 YSYEKL come from the germline V gene. Trimming took 3 bases from V and 5 from J; bases not matched to a gene: 9. The CDR3 loop spans 16 amino acids. The CDR3 bases are TGCGCCAGCAGCCACCCGCGGGGGGGCCGGGGAGATACGCAGTATTTT. Its protein is CASSHPRGGRGDTQYF.

The CDR3 nucleotides read TGTGCCAGCAGCATCGACAGGGGAGGCACTGAAGCTTTCTTT. The encoded protein is CASSIDRGGTEAFF. The chain employs TRBV7-3 and TRBJ1-1, with 8 positions matching TRBD1. With 5 bases clipped from V and 4 bases from J, the junction kept 6 bases outside the gene matches. The CDR3 sequence is 14 residues long. The germline CDR1 and CDR2 sequences are SGHTA and FQGTGA.